Listed here are 16 T cell receptor beta chains from one sample, sequenced in a study of early T cells in non-severe SARS-CoV-2 infection (dated by TCRdb to the early 2020s). Receptors were amplified or captured by 5' RACE. The sequencing machine was a NextSeq 500. Using fastp at Q25 and MiXCR, TCRdb reprocessed the public reads and kept productive beta chains. Entries are consolidated by CDR3 protein sequence, retaining the most common genes and DNA. This sample has around 78,000 distinct CDR3 sequences in its table, and roughly a tenth of those were observed once. Of the sample, about 7.1% is held by the ten largest clones. The source was whole blood, collected at baseline. These receptors were taken from an adult who was a healthcare worker with PCR-confirmed SARS-CoV-2 infection or an uninfected control (not recorded which).

There are many counts of this clonotype. This chain joins TRBV7-2 and TRBJ2-5; TRBD1 aligns across 11 bases. The J segment lost 5 bases and the V segment lost 5 bases, leaving 1 base of the junction unmatched. The CDR3 has 13 amino acids. CDR1 SGHTA and CDR2 FQGNSA come from the germline V gene. CDR3 amino acids: CASSRDRGETQYF. Here the CDR3 DNA reads TGTGCCAGCAGCCGGGACAGGGGGGAGACCCAGTACTTC.

This clonotype appeared a single time. Compared with germline, one end of the junction differs, possibly owing to a read error. This chain joins TRBV2 and TRBJ2-7; weak D call: TRBD1 (6 bases). The CDR3 length is 11 residues. CDR1 is SNHLY, CDR2 FYNNEI, per germline. The CDR3 nucleotides are TGCGCCAGCAGTTCAGGGGACGAGCAGTACTTC. It specifies CASSSGDEQYF.

The V gene is TRBV19, the J gene TRBJ2-4; D is possibly TRBD1 or TRBD2 (6 bases each). V shed 6 bases and J shed 6 bases, with 18 bases lying between them. The V gene's germline CDR1 is LNHDA and CDR2 SQIVND (reference sequence). The CDR3 extends over 15 amino acids. CDR3 region: CASSPWGAGGNIQYF. In DNA form, the CDR3 reads TGTGCCAGTAGCCCCTGGGGGGCCGGGGGAAACATTCAGTACTTC.

This clonotype showed up many times. The rearrangement uses TRBV5-1 and TRBJ2-7; 9 bases align to TRBD1. The CDR3 extends over 14 amino acids. CDR1 and CDR2 from the germline V gene are SGHRS and YFSETQ. With V trimmed by 3 bases and J by 6 bases, 7 bases remained unmatched. CDR3 protein: CASSSGTGSVEQYF. CDR3 sequence (DNA): TGCGCCAGCAGCTCAGGGACAGGGTCGGTCGAGCAGTACTTC.

The CDR3 here is CAIREPGPLSIQYF. The DNA for the CDR3 is TGTGCCATCAGGGAACCGGGACCCCTTTCCATTCAGTACTTC. V usage is TRBV10-3 and J usage is TRBJ2-4; D is possibly TRBD1 or TRBD2 (5 bases each). The CDR3 covers 14 residues. Germline values: CDR1 ENHRY, CDR2 SYGVKD. V was trimmed by 6 bases and J by 9 bases, leaving 18 bases between them.

This clonotype has a handful of counts. The J gene is TRBJ2-2, the V gene TRBV19, with D perhaps TRBD1 or TRBD2 (5 bases each). Trimming shortened V by 0 bases and J by 0 bases, and 17 bases separated the two germline ends. This CDR3 contains 19 residues. CDR1 and CDR2 (germline): LNHDA, SQIVND (reference sequence). The CDR3 DNA sequence: TGTGCCAGTAGTATAGAGCCCGGGGCAGAGGCGACGAACACCGGGGAGCTGTTTTTT. As protein: CASSIEPGAEATNTGELFF.

The chain carries TRBV5-1 and TRBJ1-1; no clear D gene. V dropped 4 bases and J dropped 3 bases, with 10 bases sitting between them. This CDR3 is 13 amino acids long. Germline CDR1 reads SGHRS; CDR2 reads YFSETQ. The CDR3 loop is CASSLTEYTEAFF. The CDR3 nucleotides read TGCGCCAGCAGCCTTACAGAGTACACTGAAGCTTTCTTT.

This clonotype was found many times. The CDR3 spells CASNLNTGTENTIYF. CDR3 DNA: TGTGCCAGCAACCTTAACACAGGGACTGAAAACACCATATATTTT. The gene calls are TRBV12-3 or TRBV12-4 and TRBJ1-3, with D perhaps matching TRBD1 (6 bases). The CDR3 loop spans 15 amino acids. The V and J ends lost 7 bases and 6 bases respectively, with 19 bases between them.

Comment on this clonotype: A much larger clone differs from this one at a single base, so this may be a read error. The chain joins TRBV7-9 to TRBJ2-3; D not resolved. This CDR3 is built from 14 residues. CDR1 SEHNR and CDR2 FQNEAQ come from the germline V gene (reference sequence). The CDR3 DNA reads as TGTACCAGCAGCCCCTCGTTAAACACAGATACGCAGTATTTT. Its protein is CTSSPSLNTDTQYF.

CDR3 in amino acids: CASSEFTGAGEKLFF. The CDR3 DNA sequence: TGTGCCAGCAGTGAATTTACCGGGGCTGGTGAAAAACTGTTTTTT. The gene calls are TRBV25-1 and TRBJ1-4, with D possibly TRBD1 on 5 matching bases. This CDR3 has 15 residues. Germline CDR1 reads MGHDK; CDR2 reads SYGVNS. The V end was cut by 1 base, the J end by 7 bases, with 13 bases between.

The chain is built from TRBV12-3 or TRBV12-4 and TRBJ2-3, with D possibly TRBD2 on 6 matching bases. V was clipped by 2 bases and J by 6 bases, with 18 bases between them. The CDR3 has 16 amino acids. The CDR3 spells CASSLLRGGVRDTQYF. Here the CDR3 DNA reads TGTGCCAGCAGTTTATTGCGGGGAGGTGTGAGGGATACGCAGTATTTT.

There are a few counts of this clonotype. The rearrangement uses TRBV6-5 and TRBJ1-1; no firm D call. The CDR3 runs 13 residues. V was cut by 6 bases and J by 5 bases, with 13 bases left in between. CDR1 and CDR2 from the germline V gene are MNHEY and SVGAGI. The CDR3 is CASSSLLTTEAFF. CDR3 nucleotide sequence: TGTGCCAGCAGCTCCCTACTTACTACTGAAGCTTTCTTT.

At least ten counts were recorded for this clonotype. This chain joins TRBV20-1 and TRBJ2-3; the D is unclear. V was cut by 0 bases and J by 3 bases, with 13 bases left in between. This CDR3 comprises 15 residues. Germline CDR1 and CDR2: DFQATT and SNEGSKA (reference sequence). This CDR3 is CSARDRADITDTQYF. DNA of the CDR3: TGCAGTGCTAGAGATAGGGCGGATATAACAGATACGCAGTATTTT.

This clonotype was seen many times. The genes are TRBV3-1 and TRBJ2-2; 8 bases are a match to TRBD1. This CDR3 has 15 residues. V was clipped by 1 base and J by 6 bases; unmatched bases: 4. The germline V gene encodes CDR1 LGHDT and CDR2 YNNKEL (reference sequence). This chain's CDR3 is CASSQGTGGAGELFF. The CDR3, as DNA: TGTGCCAGCAGCCAAGGAACAGGGGGAGCCGGGGAGCTGTTTTTT.

This clonotype was recorded a few times. CDR3 sequence (DNA): TGTGCCAGCAGCTTAAGGGGGGACTATGGCTACACCTTC. It translates to CASSLRGDYGYTF. V and J are TRBV27 and TRBJ1-2, with D possibly being TRBD1 (6 bases). The V gene lost 6 bases and the J gene lost 3 bases, with 11 bases spanning the gap. There are 13 residues in the CDR3. CDR1 and CDR2 from the germline V gene are MNHEY and SMNVEV (reference sequence).

This clonotype was seen a few times. The rearrangement links TRBV4-3 to TRBJ1-4; unclear D gene. The CDR3 is 16 amino acids. Germline V lookup: CDR1 LGHNA, CDR2 YSLEER. V gave up 4 bases and J gave up 7 bases, with 19 bases separating them. The chain's CDR3 is CASSPGIRREGEKLFF. The CDR3 coding sequence is TGCGCCAGCAGCCCCGGGATTCGCCGGGAGGGTGAAAAACTGTTTTTT.